This T cell receptor (beta chain) was found in a study of neurological immune-mediated disorders. Regarding the study as a whole: Across subjects, expanded clones had no CDR3 amino acid sequences in common, pointing to private repertoires in all groups.

TCRdb re-called the 5' RACE reads through MiXCR, storing one row per CDR3 protein. The sample consists of about 48,000 distinct CDR3 sequences, roughly 26% of them appearing once. This clonotype has a count of ten or more. Its target is not known. This clonotype was obtained from a woman aged 65 to 85 in good health. Specimen: PBMCs.

The CDR3 DNA is TGCGCCAGCAGCTTGGCAGGGGACAGCTACGAGCAGTACTTC. As protein: CASSLAGDSYEQYF. V and J are TRBV5-1 and TRBJ2-7, with 7 bases matching TRBD1. Germline V gene sequence: CDR1 SGHRS, CDR2 YFSETQ. The CDR3 has 14 residues. V was clipped by 0 bases and J by 3 bases; unmatched bases: 3.